A selection of T cell receptor beta chains follows, all from one sample in a study of cytomegalovirus exposure and HLA in healthy donors. Measured with immunoSEQ multiplex PCR; TCRdb has only the in-frame clones, and not every one. Of 70,000 to 95,000 clones listed, about four fifths are singletons. The specimen was PBMCs. The receptors here all came from a woman in her forties in good health and CMV-seropositive. The CDR3 runs from the conserved cysteine through the conserved F or W. The D gene is left open where the match is weak. Expanded clones are given a class, and other clones once, few, many or no size at all.

>NA|NA|TRBV7-8|TRBJ2-6|16
CASSPTETGGANVLTF
TGTGCCAGCAGTCCTACAGAAACTGGGGGGGCCAACGTCCTGACTTTC
>NA|NA|TRBV10-3|TRBJ1-1|13
CAISESKSTEAFF
TGTGCCATCAGTGAGTCGAAGAGCACTGAAGCTTTCTTT
>TRBD1|NA|TRBV2|TRBJ2-1|15
CASSGTLGQGSEQFF
TGTGCCAGCAGTGGAACCTTGGGACAGGGGAGTGAGCAGTTCTTC
>NA|NA|TRBV28|TRBJ2-2|16
CASSLVLGQGTGELFF
TGTGCCAGCAGTTTGGTTTTAGGGCAGGGCACCGGGGAGCTGTTTTTT
>NA|NA|TRBV28|TRBJ2-5|15
CASSLPGANQETQYF
TGTGCCAGCAGCTTACCAGGTGCAAACCAAGAGACCCAGTACTTC
>NA|NA|TRBV7-2|TRBJ2-2|14
CASSFRQFTGELFF
TGTGCCAGCAGCTTTAGACAGTTCACCGGGGAGCTGTTTTTT
>TRBD1|NA|TRBV6-5|TRBJ2-7|13
CASSRQGPNEQYF
TGTGCCAGCAGCAGACAGGGTCCCAACGAGCAGTACTTC
>TRBD1|NA|TRBV5-1|TRBJ1-2|15
CASSLRVGGGYGYTF
TGCGCCAGCAGCTTGCGGGTAGGGGGCGGCTATGGCTACACCTTC
>NA|few|TRBV5-1|TRBJ1-6|18
CASSLGARQVVDNSPLHF
TGCGCCAGCAGCTTGGGGGCCCGGCAGGTAGTCGATAATTCACCCCTCCACTTT
>NA|few|TRBV5-4|TRBJ2-1|16
CASSVVRESVYNEQFF
TGTGCCAGCAGCGTTGTGAGGGAGTCGGTTTACAATGAGCAGTTCTTC
>TRBD2|NA|TRBV7-8|TRBJ2-3|18
CASSLRRLAASSTDTQYF
TGTGCCAGCAGCTTAAGAAGACTAGCGGCCTCAAGCACAGATACGCAGTATTTT
>TRBD1|NA|TRBV2|TRBJ2-1|16
CASTKGPGTGYNEQFF
TGTGCCAGCACTAAGGGCCCCGGGACAGGGTACAATGAGCAGTTCTTC
>TRBD1|NA|TRBV7-6|TRBJ1-2|13
CASSPWTGEGYTF
TGTGCCAGCAGCCCCTGGACAGGGGAAGGCTACACCTTC
>NA|NA|TRBV21-1|TRBJ1-5|20
CASSINRDRGQLTKNQPQHF
TGTGCCAGCAGCATCAACCGGGACAGGGGCCAGCTTACTAAAAATCAGCCCCAGCATTTT
>NA|NA|TRBV2|TRBJ2-3|14
CASRLAEVTDTQYF
TGTGCCAGCAGACTAGCTGAGGTCACAGATACGCAGTATTTT
>TRBD2|NA|TRBV30|TRBJ2-1|16
CAWSVGGLALSHEQFF
TGTGCCTGGAGTGTAGGGGGACTAGCGCTCAGTCATGAGCAGTTCTTC
>NA|NA|TRBV28|TRBJ2-3|15
CASLLKGPFTDTQYF
TGTGCCAGCCTCCTGAAGGGGCCATTTACAGATACGCAGTATTTT
>NA|NA|TRBV7-2|TRBJ2-7|14
CASRSSSSSYEQYF
TGTGCCAGCAGATCATCTAGCAGTTCCTACGAGCAGTACTTC
>TRBD1|NA|TRBV27|TRBJ1-4|18
CASSFRTTGRRSNEKLFF
TGTGCCAGCAGTTTTCGGACGACAGGGCGAAGGTCTAATGAAAAACTGTTTTTT
>TRBD1|NA|TRBV30|TRBJ1-1|18
CAWSVTYLQGQGGTEAFF
TGTGCCTGGAGTGTCACGTACCTCCAAGGACAGGGTGGGACTGAAGCTTTCTTT
>TRBD2|NA|TRBV28|TRBJ2-7|13
CASLLAGGYEQYF
TGTGCCAGTCTACTAGCGGGCGGCTACGAGCAGTACTTC
>TRBD2|NA|TRBV10-3|TRBJ2-7|16
CAISEGGLAGGGEQYF
TGTGCCATCAGTGAGGGGGGCCTAGCGGGGGGCGGCGAGCAGTACTTC
>TRBD2|NA|TRBV15|TRBJ2-1|18
CATSRSISGTSGSDEQFF
TGTGCCACCAGCAGATCAATATCCGGGACTAGCGGGAGCGATGAGCAGTTCTTC
>TRBD1|few|TRBV14|TRBJ1-2|16
CASSQETGDFNYGYTF
TGTGCCAGCAGCCAAGAGACAGGGGACTTCAACTATGGCTACACCTTC
>NA|NA|TRBV28|TRBJ1-2|11
CASTDIYGYTF
TGTGCCAGTACCGACATTTATGGCTACACCTTC
>TRBD1|NA|TRBV7-9|TRBJ2-3|18
CASSWPSQGAGGTDTQYF
TGTGCCAGCAGCTGGCCCTCACAGGGGGCGGGGGGCACAGATACGCAGTATTTT
>TRBD2|NA|TRBV27|TRBJ2-7|15
CASSLWSSGTYEQYF
TGTGCCAGCAGTTTATGGTCTAGCGGAACCTACGAGCAGTACTTC